This T cell receptor beta chain was obtained from a study of blood T cell repertoires in COVID-19. Study as a whole: Acute and convalescent COVID-19 specimens originated in the United States, Italy and Spain.

On this clone itself: Other DNA variants within this sample encode the same CDR3.

Germline V gene lookup returns CDR1 SGHRS and CDR2 YFSETQ. The CDR3 has 20 residues. V was clipped by 4 bases and J by 4 bases; unmatched bases: 22. In the original analysis: Reference gene primer amplification in the assay estimated nucleated cell counts. Only in-frame clones appear in the TCRdb table, and some are missing; sequencing was by immunoSEQ multiplex PCR. V and J calls and clone size are given by that table; D and trimming were obtained from the DNA. This sample yields 60,000 or so clones, of which approximately 90% are seen a single time; 1.6% belongs to the top ten. The J gene is TRBJ2-1, the V gene TRBV5-1; 8 bases map to TRBD2. The sequencing sample was made of peripheral blood. The TCR comes from a man in his sixties with acute or convalescent COVID-19. CDR3 sequence: CASSPWGGTSGGRTYNEQFF. In DNA, the CDR3 is TGCGCCAGCAGCCCCTGGGGGGGAACTAGCGGAGGCCGGACTTACAATGAGCAGTTCTTC.